The clone carrying this TCR beta chain was seen a handful of times. The antigen remains unidentified. The CDR3 extends over 15 amino acids. CDR1 is WNHNN and CDR2 is SYGVQD in the germline V gene (reference sequence). The V gene lost 4 bases and the J gene lost 8 bases, with 17 bases spanning the gap. The sample belongs to a study of cytomegalovirus exposure and HLA in healthy donors. Study observations and caveats: Most TCR beta V segments were productive about 87% or about 30% of the time in an earlier analysis. The study assumed roughly uniform donor sequencing depth for presence/absence analyses.

60 Vbeta and 13 Jbeta primers were used in PCR. Profiled with immunoSEQ multiplex PCR; TCRdb holds only in-frame clones, not every one. This table holds approximately 110,000 clones, 74% found once. This clonotype was sampled from a woman in her 50s in good health and CMV-seropositive. The sequencing sample was made of PBMCs. This chain links TRBV10-1 with TRBJ1-4, with no clear D. CDR3 sequence: CASSAPDSQGEKLFF. The CDR3 DNA is TGCGCCAGCAGTGCACCGGACTCCCAAGGGGAAAAACTGTTTTTT.